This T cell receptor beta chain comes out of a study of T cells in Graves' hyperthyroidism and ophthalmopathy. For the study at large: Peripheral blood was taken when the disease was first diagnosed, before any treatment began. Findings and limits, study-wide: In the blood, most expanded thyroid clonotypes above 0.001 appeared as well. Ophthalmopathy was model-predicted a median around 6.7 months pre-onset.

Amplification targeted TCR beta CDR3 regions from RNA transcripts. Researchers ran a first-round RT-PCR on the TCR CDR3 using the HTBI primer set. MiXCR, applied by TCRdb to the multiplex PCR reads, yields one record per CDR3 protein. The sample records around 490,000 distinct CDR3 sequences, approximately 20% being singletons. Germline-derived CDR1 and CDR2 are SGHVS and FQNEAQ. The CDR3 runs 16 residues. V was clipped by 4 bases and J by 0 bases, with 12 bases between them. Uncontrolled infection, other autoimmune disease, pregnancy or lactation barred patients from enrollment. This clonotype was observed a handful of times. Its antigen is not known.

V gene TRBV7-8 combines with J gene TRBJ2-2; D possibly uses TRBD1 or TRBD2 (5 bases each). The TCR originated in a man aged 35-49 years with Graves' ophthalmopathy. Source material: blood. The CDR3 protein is CASSSEGTANTGELFF. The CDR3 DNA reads TGTGCCAGCAGCTCAGAGGGGACGGCGAACACCGGGGAGCTGTTTTTT.